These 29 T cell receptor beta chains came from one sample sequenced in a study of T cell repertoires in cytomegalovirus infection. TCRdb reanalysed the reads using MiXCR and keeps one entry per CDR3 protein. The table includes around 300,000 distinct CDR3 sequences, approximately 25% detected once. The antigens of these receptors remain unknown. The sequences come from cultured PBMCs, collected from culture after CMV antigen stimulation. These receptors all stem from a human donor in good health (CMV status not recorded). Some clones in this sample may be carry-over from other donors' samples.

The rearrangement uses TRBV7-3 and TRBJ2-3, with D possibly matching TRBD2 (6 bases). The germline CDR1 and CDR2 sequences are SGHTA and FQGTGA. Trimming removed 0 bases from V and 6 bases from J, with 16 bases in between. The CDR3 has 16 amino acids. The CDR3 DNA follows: TGTGCCAGCAGCTTAACAGGGACTCAGATGGGCGATACGCAGTATTTT. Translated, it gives CASSLTGTQMGDTQYF.

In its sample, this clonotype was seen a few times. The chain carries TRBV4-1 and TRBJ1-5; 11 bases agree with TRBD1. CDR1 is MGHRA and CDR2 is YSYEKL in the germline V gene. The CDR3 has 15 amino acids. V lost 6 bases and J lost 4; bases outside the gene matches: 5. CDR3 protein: CASREGTGGNQPQHF. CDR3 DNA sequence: TGCGCCAGCAGAGAGGGGACAGGGGGAAATCAGCCCCAGCATTTT.

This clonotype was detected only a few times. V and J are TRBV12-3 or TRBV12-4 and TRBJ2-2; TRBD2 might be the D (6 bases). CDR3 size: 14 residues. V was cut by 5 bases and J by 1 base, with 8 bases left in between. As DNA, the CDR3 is TGTGCCAGCAGTAGCGGGTTGAACACCGGGGAGCTGTTTTTT. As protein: CASSSGLNTGELFF.

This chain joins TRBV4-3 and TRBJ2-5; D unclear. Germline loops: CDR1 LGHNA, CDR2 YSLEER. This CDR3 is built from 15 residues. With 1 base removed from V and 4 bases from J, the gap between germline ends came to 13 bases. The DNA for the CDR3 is TGCGCCAGCAGCCAAGGGGTGTATTCTGGAGAGACCCAGTACTTC. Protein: CASSQGVYSGETQYF.

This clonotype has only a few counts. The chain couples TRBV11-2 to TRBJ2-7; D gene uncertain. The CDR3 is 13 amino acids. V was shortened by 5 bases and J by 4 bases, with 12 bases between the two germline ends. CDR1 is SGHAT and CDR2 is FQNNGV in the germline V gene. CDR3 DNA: TGTGCCAGCAGCCCCGATCCCGGTTACGAGCAGTACGTC. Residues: CASSPDPGYEQYV.

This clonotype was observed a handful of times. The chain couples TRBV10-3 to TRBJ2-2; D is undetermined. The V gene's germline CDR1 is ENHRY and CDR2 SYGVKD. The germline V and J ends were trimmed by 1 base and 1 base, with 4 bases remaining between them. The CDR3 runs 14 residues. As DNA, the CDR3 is TGTGCCATCAGTGAGTGGGAGAACACCGGGGAGCTGTTTTTT. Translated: CAISEWENTGELFF.

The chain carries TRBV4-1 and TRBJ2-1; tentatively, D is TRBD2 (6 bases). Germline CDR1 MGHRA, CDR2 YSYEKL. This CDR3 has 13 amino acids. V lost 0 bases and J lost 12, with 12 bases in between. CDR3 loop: CASSQDQGTLQFF. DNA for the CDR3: TGCGCCAGCAGCCAAGACCAAGGGACTTTGCAGTTCTTC.

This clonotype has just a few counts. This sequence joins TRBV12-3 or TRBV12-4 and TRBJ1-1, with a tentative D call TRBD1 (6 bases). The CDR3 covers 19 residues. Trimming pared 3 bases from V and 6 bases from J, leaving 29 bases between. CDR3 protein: CASSLDDRYSLSFVSEAFF. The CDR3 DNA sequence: TGTGCCAGCAGTTTGGACGACAGGTACAGCCTTTCCTTTGTTTCTGAAGCTTTCTTT.

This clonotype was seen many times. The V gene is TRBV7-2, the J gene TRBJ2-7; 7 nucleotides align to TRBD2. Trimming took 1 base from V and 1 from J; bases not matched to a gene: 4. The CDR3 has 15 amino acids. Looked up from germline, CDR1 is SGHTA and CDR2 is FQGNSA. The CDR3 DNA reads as TGTGCCAGCAGCTTAGGGGGGGGAGGGTCCTACGAGCAGTACTTC. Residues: CASSLGGGGSYEQYF.

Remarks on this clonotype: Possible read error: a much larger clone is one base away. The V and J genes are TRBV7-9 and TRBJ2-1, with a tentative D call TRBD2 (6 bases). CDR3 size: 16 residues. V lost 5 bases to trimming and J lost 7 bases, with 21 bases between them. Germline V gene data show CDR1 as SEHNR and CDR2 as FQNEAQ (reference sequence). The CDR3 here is CASSLRSTGRINEQFF. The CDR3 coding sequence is TGTGCCAGCAGCCTGAGGTCAACGGGGAGGATAAATGAGCAGTTCTTC.

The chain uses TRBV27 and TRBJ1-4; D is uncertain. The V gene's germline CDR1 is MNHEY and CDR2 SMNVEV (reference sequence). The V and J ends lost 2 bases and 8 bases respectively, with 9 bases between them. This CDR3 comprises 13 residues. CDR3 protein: CASSLLSGEKLFF. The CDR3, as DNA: TGTGCCAGCAGTTTACTTTCGGGCGAAAAACTGTTTTTT.

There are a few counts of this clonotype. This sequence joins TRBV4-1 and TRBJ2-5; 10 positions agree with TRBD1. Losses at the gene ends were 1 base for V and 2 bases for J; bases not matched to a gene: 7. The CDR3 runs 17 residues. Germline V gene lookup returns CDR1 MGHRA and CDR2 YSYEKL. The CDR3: CASSQVGGGQGQETQYF. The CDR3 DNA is TGCGCCAGCAGCCAAGTTGGGGGGGGACAGGGGCAAGAGACCCAGTACTTC.

This CDR3 reads CSASVGRGNEQFF. As DNA, the CDR3 is TGCAGTGCTTCGGTCGGGAGGGGGAATGAGCAGTTCTTC. V gene TRBV20-1 combines with J gene TRBJ2-1; 8 positions match TRBD2. Germline assignment: CDR1 DFQATT and CDR2 SNEGSKA (reference sequence). With V trimmed by 5 bases and J by 7 bases, 7 bases remained unmatched. This CDR3 has 13 amino acids.

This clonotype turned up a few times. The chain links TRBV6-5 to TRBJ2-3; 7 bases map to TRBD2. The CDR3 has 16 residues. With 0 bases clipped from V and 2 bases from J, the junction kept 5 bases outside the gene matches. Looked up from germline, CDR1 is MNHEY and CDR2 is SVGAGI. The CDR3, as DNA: TGTGCCAGCAGTTACTCGGGGCGGGGGTACACAGATACGCAGTATTTT. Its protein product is CASSYSGRGYTDTQYF.

The CDR3 spells CASSYPGRLGNQPQHF. The CDR3 DNA reads as TGTGCCAGCAGTTATCCAGGCCGGTTGGGCAATCAGCCCCAGCATTTT. This chain uses TRBV6-2 or TRBV6-3 with TRBJ1-5, with D uncertain. Germline V gene lookup returns CDR1 MNHEY and CDR2 SVGEGT. V was clipped by 3 bases and J by 2 bases, with 14 bases between them. The CDR3 has 16 amino acids.

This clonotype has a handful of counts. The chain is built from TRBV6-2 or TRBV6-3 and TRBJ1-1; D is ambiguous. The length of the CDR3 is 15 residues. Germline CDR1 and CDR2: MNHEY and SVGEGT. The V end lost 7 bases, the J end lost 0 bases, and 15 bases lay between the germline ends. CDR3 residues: CASTRPGEMNTEAFF. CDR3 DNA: TGTGCCAGCACCCGACCCGGGGAAATGAACACTGAAGCTTTCTTT.

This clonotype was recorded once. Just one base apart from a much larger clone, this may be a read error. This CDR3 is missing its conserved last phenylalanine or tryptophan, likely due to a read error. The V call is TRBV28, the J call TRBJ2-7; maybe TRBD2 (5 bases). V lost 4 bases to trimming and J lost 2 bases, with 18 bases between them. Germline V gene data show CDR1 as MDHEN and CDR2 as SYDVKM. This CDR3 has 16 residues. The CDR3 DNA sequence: TGTGCCAGCAGTTCGCCGGGTTCGGGGTATACCTACGAGCAGTACTGC. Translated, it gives CASSSPGSGYTYEQYC.

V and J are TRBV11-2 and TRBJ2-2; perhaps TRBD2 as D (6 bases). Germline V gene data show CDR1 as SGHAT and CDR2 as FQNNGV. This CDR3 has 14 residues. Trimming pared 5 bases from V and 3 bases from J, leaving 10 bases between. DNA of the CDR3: TGTGCCAGCAGCCCGGGACTGTACACCGGGGAGCTGTTTTTT. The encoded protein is CASSPGLYTGELFF.

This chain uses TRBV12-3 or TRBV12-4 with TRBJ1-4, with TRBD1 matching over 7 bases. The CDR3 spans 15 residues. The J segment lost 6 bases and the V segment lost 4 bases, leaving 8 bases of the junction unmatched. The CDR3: CASSSPGQYYEKLFF. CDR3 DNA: TGTGCCAGCAGTTCCCCGGGACAGTATTATGAAAAACTGTTTTTT.

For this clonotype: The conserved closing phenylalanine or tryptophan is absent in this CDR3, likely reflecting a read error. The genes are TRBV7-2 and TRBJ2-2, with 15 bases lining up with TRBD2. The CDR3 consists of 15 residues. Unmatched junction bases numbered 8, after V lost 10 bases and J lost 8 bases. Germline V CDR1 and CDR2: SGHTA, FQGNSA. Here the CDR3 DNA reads TGTGCCACGGGACTAGCGGGAGGTCGTCGGGGGGAGCTGTTTCTT. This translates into CATGLAGGRRGELFL.

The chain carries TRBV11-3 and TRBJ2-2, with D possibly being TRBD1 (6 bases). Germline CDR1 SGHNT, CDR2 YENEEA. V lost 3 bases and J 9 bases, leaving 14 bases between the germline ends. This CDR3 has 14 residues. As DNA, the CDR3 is TGTGCCAGCAGCTTTGGGGGCCCGCAGCGGGAGCTGTTTTTT. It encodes CASSFGGPQRELFF.

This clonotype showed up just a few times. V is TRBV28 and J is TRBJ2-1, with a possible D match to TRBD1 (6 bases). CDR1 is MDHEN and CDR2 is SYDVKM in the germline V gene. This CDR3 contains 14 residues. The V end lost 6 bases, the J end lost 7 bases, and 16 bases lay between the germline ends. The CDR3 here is CASRQGNVWNEQFF. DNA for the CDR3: TGTGCCAGCAGACAGGGAAATGTGTGGAATGAGCAGTTCTTC.

The CDR3 sequence: CASSQPRVPINEKLFF. CDR3 coding DNA: TGCGCCAGCAGTCAACCCAGAGTCCCAATTAATGAAAAACTGTTTTTT. The rearrangement joins TRBV4-1 to TRBJ1-4; D ambiguous. The CDR3 spans 16 residues. In germline, CDR1 is MGHRA, CDR2 YSYEKL. Trimming left V 6 bases short and J 4 bases short, with 18 bases between.

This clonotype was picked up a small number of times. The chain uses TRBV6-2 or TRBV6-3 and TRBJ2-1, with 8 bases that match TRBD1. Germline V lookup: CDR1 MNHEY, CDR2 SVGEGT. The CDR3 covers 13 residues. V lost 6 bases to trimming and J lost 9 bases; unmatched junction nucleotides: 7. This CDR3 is CASRRQGLGEQFF. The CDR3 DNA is TGTGCCAGCAGAAGACAGGGGTTAGGTGAGCAGTTCTTC.

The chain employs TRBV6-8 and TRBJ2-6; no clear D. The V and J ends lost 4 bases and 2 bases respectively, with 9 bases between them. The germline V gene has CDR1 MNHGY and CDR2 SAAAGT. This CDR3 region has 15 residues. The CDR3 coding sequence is TGTGCCAGCAGTTCCCCCGGCACTGGGGCCAACGTCCTGACTTTC. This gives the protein CASSSPGTGANVLTF.

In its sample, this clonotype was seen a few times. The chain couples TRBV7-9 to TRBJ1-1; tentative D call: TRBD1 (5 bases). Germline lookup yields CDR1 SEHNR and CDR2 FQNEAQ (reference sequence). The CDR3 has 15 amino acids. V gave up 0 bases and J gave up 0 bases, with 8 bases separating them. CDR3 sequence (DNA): TGTGCCAGCAGCTTAGCGGGACTACTGAACACTGAAGCTTTCTTT. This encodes CASSLAGLLNTEAFF.

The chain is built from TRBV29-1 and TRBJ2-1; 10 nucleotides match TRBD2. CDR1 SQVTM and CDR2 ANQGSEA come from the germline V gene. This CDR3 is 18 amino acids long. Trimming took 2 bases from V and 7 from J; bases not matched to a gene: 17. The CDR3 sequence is CSVESLSGSGRARNEQFF. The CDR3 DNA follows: TGCAGCGTTGAAAGTCTCAGCGGGAGCGGGAGGGCGAGAAATGAGCAGTTCTTC.

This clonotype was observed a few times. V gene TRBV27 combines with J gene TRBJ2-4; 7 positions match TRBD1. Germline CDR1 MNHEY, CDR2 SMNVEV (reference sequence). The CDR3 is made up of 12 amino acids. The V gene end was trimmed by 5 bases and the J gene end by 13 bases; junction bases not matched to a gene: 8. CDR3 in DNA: TGTGCCAGCAGTGTAAGACAGGGAAAGCAGTACTTC. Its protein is CASSVRQGKQYF.

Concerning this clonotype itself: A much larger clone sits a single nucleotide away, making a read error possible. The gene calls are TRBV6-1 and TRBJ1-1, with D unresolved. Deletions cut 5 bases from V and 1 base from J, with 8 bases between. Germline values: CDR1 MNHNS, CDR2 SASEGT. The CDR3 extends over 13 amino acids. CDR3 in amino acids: CASSPHGNTEAFF. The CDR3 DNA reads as TGTGCCAGCAGTCCACATGGGAACACTGAAGCTTTCTTT.